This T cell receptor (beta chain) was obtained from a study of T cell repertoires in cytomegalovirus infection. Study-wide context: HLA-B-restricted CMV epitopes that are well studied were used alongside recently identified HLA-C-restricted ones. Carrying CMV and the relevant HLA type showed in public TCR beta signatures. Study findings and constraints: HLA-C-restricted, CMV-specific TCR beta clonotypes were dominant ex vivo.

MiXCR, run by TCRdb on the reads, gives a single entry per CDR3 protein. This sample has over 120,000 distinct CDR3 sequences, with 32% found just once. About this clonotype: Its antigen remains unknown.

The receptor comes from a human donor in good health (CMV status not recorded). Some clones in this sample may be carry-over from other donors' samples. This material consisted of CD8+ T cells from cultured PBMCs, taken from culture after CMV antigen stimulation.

CDR3 protein: CASSLWASGDNEQFF. The CDR3 region has the DNA TGTGCCAGCAGCTTGTGGGCTAGCGGGGACAATGAGCAGTTCTTC. The V and J genes are TRBV7-9 and TRBJ2-1; 9 bases are a match to TRBD2. J lost 5 bases, V lost 3 bases, and 5 bases had no gene match. Per germline, CDR1 SEHNR and CDR2 FQNEAQ (reference sequence). This CDR3 spans 15 amino acids. The full variable domain, rest sourced from reference TRBV7-9 and TRBJ2-1, is DTGVSQNPRHKITKRGQNVTFRCDPISEHNRLYWYRQTLGQGPEFLTYFQNEAQLEKSRLLSDRFSAERPKGSFSTLEIQRTEQGDSAMYLCASSLWASGDNEQFFGPGTRLTVL.